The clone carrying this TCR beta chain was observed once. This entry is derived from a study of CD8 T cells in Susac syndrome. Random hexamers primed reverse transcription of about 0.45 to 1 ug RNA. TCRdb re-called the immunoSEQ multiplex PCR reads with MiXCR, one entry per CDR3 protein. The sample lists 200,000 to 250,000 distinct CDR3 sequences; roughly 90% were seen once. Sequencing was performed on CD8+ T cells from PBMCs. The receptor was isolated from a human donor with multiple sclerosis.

CDR3 sequence (DNA): TGCGCCTCGCTCCCCGGGCACGGGGAGAACATTCAGTACTTC. It yields the protein CASLPGHGENIQYF. The chain has TRBV10-2 and TRBJ2-4; possibly TRBD2 for D (5 bases). This CDR3 spans 14 amino acids. Deletions cut 11 bases from V and 7 bases from J, with 21 bases between. Germline V gives CDR1 WSHSY, CDR2 SAAADI.